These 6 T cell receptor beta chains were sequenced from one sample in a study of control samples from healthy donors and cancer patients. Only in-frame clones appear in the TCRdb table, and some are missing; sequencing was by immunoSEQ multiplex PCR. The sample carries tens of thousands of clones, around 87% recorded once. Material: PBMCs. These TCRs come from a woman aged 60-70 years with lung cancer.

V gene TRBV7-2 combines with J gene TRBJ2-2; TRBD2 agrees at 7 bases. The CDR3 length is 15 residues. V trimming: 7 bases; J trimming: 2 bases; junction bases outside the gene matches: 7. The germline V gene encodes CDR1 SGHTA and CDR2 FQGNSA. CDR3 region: CASTVASGNTGELFF. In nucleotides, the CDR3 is TGTGCCAGCACTGTAGCTAGCGGTAACACCGGGGAGCTGTTTTTT.

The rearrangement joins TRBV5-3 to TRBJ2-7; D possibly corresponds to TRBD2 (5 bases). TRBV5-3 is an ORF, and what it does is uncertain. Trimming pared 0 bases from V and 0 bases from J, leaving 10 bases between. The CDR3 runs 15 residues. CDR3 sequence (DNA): TGTGCCAGAAGCTTGGTCAGCGGCCACTCCTACGAGCAGTACTTC. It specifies CARSLVSGHSYEQYF.

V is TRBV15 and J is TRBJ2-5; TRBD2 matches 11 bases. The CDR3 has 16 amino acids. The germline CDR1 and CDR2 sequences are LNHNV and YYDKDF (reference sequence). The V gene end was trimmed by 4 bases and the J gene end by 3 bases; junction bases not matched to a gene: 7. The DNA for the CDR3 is TGTGCCACCAGCAAACTAGCGGGAGATGGAAAAGAGACCCAGTACTTC. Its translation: CATSKLAGDGKETQYF.

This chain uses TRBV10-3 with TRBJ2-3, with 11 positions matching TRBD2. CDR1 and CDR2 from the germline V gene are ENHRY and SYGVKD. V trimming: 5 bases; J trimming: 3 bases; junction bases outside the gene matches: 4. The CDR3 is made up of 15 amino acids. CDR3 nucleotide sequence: TGTGCCATCAGTAAGGGACTAGCGGTAACAGATACGCAGTATTTT. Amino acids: CAISKGLAVTDTQYF.

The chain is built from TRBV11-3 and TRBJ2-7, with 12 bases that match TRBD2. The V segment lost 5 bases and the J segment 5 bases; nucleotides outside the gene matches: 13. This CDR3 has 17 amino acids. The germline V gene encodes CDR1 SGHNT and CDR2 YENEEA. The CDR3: CASSPRTSGTRTHEQYF. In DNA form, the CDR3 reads TGTGCCAGCAGCCCCAGGACTAGCGGGACCCGCACCCACGAGCAGTACTTC.

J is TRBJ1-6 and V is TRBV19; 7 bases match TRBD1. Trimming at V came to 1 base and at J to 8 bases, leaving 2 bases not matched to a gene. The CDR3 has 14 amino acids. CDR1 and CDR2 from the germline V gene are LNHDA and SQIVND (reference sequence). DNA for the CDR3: TGTGCCAGTAGTATAGCCAGGGGGGATTCACCCCTCCACTTT. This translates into CASSIARGDSPLHF.